A selection of T cell receptor beta chains follows, all from one sample in a study of control samples from healthy donors and cancer patients. Data came from immunoSEQ multiplex PCR; TCRdb stores just in-frame clones and leaves some out. The data show about 92,000 clones, around 82% seen once. Sequencing input: blood. These receptors were collected from a woman in her sixties or seventies in good health. The CDR3 runs from the conserved cysteine through the conserved F or W. D genes are given only for firm matches. Rows give clone size only sometimes, using once, few, many, or a class for an expanded clone.

size	V	D	J	DNA	CDR3
-	TRBV6-2/TRBV6-3	TRBD1	TRBJ1-5	TGTGCCAGCAGTTACAGGGGACAGATCAATCAGCCCCAGCATTTT	CASSYRGQINQPQHF
-	TRBV28	-	TRBJ2-3	TGTGCCAGCACTGGGGGCCTCACAGATACGCAGTATTTT	CASTGGLTDTQYF
-	TRBV14	-	TRBJ1-1	TGTGCCAGCAGCCACGCAACTGAAGCTTTCTTT	CASSHATEAFF
-	TRBV28	-	TRBJ2-2	TGTGCCAGCAGTCCGGGGGACTTGTGGACCGGGGAGCTGTTTTTT	CASSPGDLWTGELFF
-	TRBV20-1	-	TRBJ2-7	TGCAGTGCTGGCTCATTCGAGCAGTACTTC	CSAGSFEQYF
once	TRBV14	TRBD1	TRBJ2-2	TGTGCCAGCAGACCGGACAGGGGGCCGAACACCGGGGAGCTGTTTTTT	CASRPDRGPNTGELFF
-	TRBV29-1	TRBD1	TRBJ2-7	TGCAGCGTTTCGAGACAGGGGACCCACGAGCAGTACTTC	CSVSRQGTHEQYF
-	TRBV5-6	TRBD1	TRBJ1-5	TGTGCCAGCAGCTCCCGGGACAGAAATCAGCCCCAGCATTTT	CASSSRDRNQPQHF
-	TRBV28	-	TRBJ2-7	TGTGCCAGCAGTACACTAGCTCCCGGCGAGCAGTACTTC	CASSTLAPGEQYF
-	TRBV6-2/TRBV6-3	-	TRBJ2-7	TGTGCCAGCAGCCCCGTGGCGGACTACGAGCAGTACTTC	CASSPVADYEQYF
-	TRBV27	-	TRBJ1-4	TGTGCCAGCAAAGAATACCGGGCATACGATGAAAAACTGTTTTTT	CASKEYRAYDEKLFF
-	TRBV19	-	TRBJ2-5	TGTGCCAGTAGCCAACAGGGTGGGGGCACCCAGTACTTC	CASSQQGGGTQYF
-	TRBV6-2/TRBV6-3	-	TRBJ1-1	TGTGCCAGCAGTTACTCGAGCAGGGGTACTGAAGCTTTCTTT	CASSYSSRGTEAFF
-	TRBV2	-	TRBJ2-3	TGTGCCAGCAGTAAAGCAACAGATACGCAGTATTTT	CASSKATDTQYF
-	TRBV4-3	-	TRBJ2-5	TGCGCCAGCAGCCATGCGATGGTGGCAACCCAAGAGACCCAGTACTTC	CASSHAMVATQETQYF
-	TRBV28	-	TRBJ2-2	TGTGCCAGCCGAAACGCTGGAGGGCCGATCGGGGAGCTGTTTTTT	CASRNAGGPIGELFF
-	TRBV4-3	TRBD2	TRBJ2-3	TGCGCCAGCAGCCAAGAACTAGCGGGTACAGATACGCAGTATTTT	CASSQELAGTDTQYF